This TCR beta chain was sequenced for a study of blood T cell repertoires in COVID-19 (dated by TCRdb to about 2020). For context, the study as a whole: Samples from collaborators originated in the United States, Italy and Spain and spanned both the acute and convalescent phases of COVID-19. The prospective study material was composed of cDNA or gDNA derived from T cells, B-cell-depleted T cells, or PBMCs. The dataset comprised deeply sampled blood TCRbeta repertoires from subjects exposed to, actively infected with, or recovered from COVID-19. The repertoires were released in a freely available public database intended as a resource for research on the immune response to SARS-CoV-2. Samples came from the ongoing ImmuneRACE study (first 160 participants) plus 1,254 subjects from 6 global collaborators. Nearly every sample came with metadata listing a de-identified subject ID, COVID-19 status, age in years and sex. Where available, HLA class I and class II types were obtained from metadata supplied by the sample provider rather than from assay-based typing. Broader findings and caveats from the paper: The quantity of clinical and demographic metadata differed by source and by participant and was supplied without curation.

The CDR3 contains 13 residues, cysteine and phenylalanine counted. Only CDR3 DNA is held: 39 bases, read in frame from base 1. The germline V gene supplies CDR1 MRHNA and CDR2 SNTAGT. V loses 6 bases, J loses 3 bases, and the germline ends lie 11 bases apart. As to this clone: Its antigen remains unidentified. No clone much larger than this one lies a single base away; base qualities are absent.

Each collaborating institution followed its own protocols to collect whole blood in K2EDTA tubes. For TCRbeta analysis, collaborator samples were shipped as frozen whole blood, as isolated PBMCs, or as DNA extracted from either sample type. The immunoSEQ Assay, a bias-controlled multiplex PCR, was used to amplify TCRbeta CDR3 regions from genomic DNA. The study's processing was this. Within the assay, amplification of reference gene primers was used to estimate how many nucleated cells each sample contained. To quantify the absolute abundance of each unique TCRbeta CDR3 rearrangement, sequence reads were collapsed and filtered. For each sample, productive Simpson clonality was calculated as the square root of Simpson's diversity index over productive rearrangements. Here the immuneACCESS table is served through TCRdb, limited to in-frame sequences with V and J called. Missing clones are a known gap in these copies; in checked studies unresolved V genes cover under half, and the rest lacks a known reason. The D gene and trimming were derived from the DNA, and the V and J assignments and clone size from that table. Across this sample there are 100,000 to 150,000 clones, with approximately 80% seen only once. The ten biggest clones cover 16% of the sample.

The chain is encoded by TRBV6-4 joined to TRBJ1-1; no D gene can be assigned with confidence. The receptor was isolated from a woman between 50 and 59 years old with acute or convalescent COVID-19. The sequenced sample consisted of peripheral blood. At the DNA level, the sequence is TGTGCCAGCAGAGCCGGGTGGCACACTGAAGCTTTCTTT. Its amino acids are CASRAGWHTEAFF.